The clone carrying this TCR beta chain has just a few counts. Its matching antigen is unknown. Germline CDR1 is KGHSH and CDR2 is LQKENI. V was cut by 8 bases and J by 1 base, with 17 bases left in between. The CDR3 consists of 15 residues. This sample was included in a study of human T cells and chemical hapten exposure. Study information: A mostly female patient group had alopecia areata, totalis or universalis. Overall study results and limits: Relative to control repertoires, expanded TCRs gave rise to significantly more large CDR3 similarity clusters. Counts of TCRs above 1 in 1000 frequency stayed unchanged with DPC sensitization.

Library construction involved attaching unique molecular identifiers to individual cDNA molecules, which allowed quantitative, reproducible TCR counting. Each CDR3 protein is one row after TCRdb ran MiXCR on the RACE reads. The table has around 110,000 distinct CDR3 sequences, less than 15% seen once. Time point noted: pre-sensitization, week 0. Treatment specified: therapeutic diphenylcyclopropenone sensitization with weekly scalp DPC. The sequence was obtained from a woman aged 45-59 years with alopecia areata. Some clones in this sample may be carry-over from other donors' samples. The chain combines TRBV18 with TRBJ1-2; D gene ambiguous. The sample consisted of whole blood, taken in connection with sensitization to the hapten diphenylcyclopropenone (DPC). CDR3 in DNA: TGTGCCAGCAAAGAGGGTCCGACCGATAACTATGGCTACACCTTC. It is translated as CASKEGPTDNYGYTF.